The 18 T cell receptor beta chains in this list originate from one sample, sequenced in a study of cytomegalovirus exposure and HLA in healthy donors. The PCR was carried out with 60 Vbeta primers and 13 Jbeta primers. Assay: immunoSEQ multiplex PCR; the TCRdb copy retains only in-frame clones and omits some. The sample consists of about 150,000 clones, approximately 79% of them appearing once. Input material: PBMCs. Receptor source: a male donor in good health and CMV-seronegative.

This rearrangement joins TRBV5-4 to TRBJ1-1; 9 bases are shared with TRBD1. Germline V lookup: CDR1 SGHNT, CDR2 YYREEE (reference sequence). This CDR3 has 14 residues. The V segment lost 0 bases and the J segment 4 bases; nucleotides outside the gene matches: 1. CDR3 amino acids: CASSLDRGRTEAFF. The CDR3 DNA is TGTGCCAGCAGCTTGGACAGGGGGCGCACTGAAGCTTTCTTT.

The chain joins TRBV6-5 to TRBJ1-2, with TRBD1 matching 7 bases. The CDR3 is 12 residues long. V lost 6 bases, J lost 7 bases, and 5 bases stayed unmatched. Germline CDR1 is MNHEY and CDR2 is SVGAGI. The CDR3 DNA reads TGTGCCAGCAGGCTACAGGGGTTTGGCTACACCTTC. Translation gives CASRLQGFGYTF.

The chain recombines TRBV7-9 with TRBJ2-2, with TRBD1 matching 9 bases. The V gene end was trimmed by 8 bases and the J gene end by 1 base; junction bases not matched to a gene: 2. The CDR3 spans 14 residues. CDR1 is SEHNR and CDR2 is FQNEAQ in the germline V gene (reference sequence). For the CDR3, the DNA is TGTGCCAGCGGGGACAGGGTGAACACCGGGGAGCTGTTTTTT. This codes for CASGDRVNTGELFF.

The sample holds a few counts of this clone. The gene calls are TRBV7-8 and TRBJ2-1; 10 bases are shared with TRBD2. CDR1 SGHVS and CDR2 FQNEAQ come from the germline V gene. V lost 5 bases, J lost 4 bases, and 11 bases stayed unmatched. The CDR3 runs to 17 residues. The CDR3 DNA is TGTGCCAGCAGCCTAGGGGCTAGCGGGGGCCGATACAATGAGCAGTTCTTC. Translating gives CASSLGASGGRYNEQFF.

The chain uses TRBV7-2 and TRBJ2-1; D gene uncertain. CDR1 SGHTA and CDR2 FQGNSA come from the germline V gene. The CDR3 spans 12 residues. The V gene lost 5 bases and the J gene lost 3 bases, with 5 bases spanning the gap. CDR3 residues: CASSLIYNEQFF. CDR3 in DNA: TGTGCCAGCAGCCTAATCTACAATGAGCAGTTCTTC.

The rearrangement links TRBV30 to TRBJ1-1, with D maybe TRBD1 (5 bases). CDR1 is GTSNPN and CDR2 is SVGIG in the germline V gene (reference sequence). V lost 3 bases to trimming and J lost 1 base, with 6 bases between them. CDR3 length equals 12 residues. CDR3: CAWRQENTEAFF. In DNA, the CDR3 is TGTGCCTGGAGACAGGAGAACACTGAAGCTTTCTTT.

The chain joins TRBV6-5 to TRBJ1-5, with D possibly matching TRBD1 (6 bases). Trimming shortened V by 4 bases and J by 7 bases, and 14 bases separated the two germline ends. Germline V gives CDR1 MNHEY, CDR2 SVGAGI. CDR3 length: 14 residues. The CDR3 sequence is CASSSRGGGQPQHF. The CDR3, as DNA: TGTGCCAGCAGTTCCAGGGGCGGGGGGCAGCCCCAGCATTTT.

The chain links TRBV30 to TRBJ1-2; 7 bases map to TRBD1. Looked up from germline, CDR1 is GTSNPN and CDR2 is SVGIG (reference sequence). The CDR3 totals 14 residues. The J segment lost 1 base and the V segment lost 3 bases, leaving 5 bases of the junction unmatched. The CDR3 DNA reads TGTGCCTGGAGGGGGGACAGCCTTAACTATGGCTACACCTTC. The encoded protein is CAWRGDSLNYGYTF.

This rearrangement joins TRBV4-3 to TRBJ2-1; D is possibly TRBD2 (6 bases). V was cut by 2 bases and J by 4 bases, with 15 bases left in between. CDR3 length: 16 residues. CDR1 is LGHNA, CDR2 YSLEER, per germline. As DNA, the CDR3 is TGCGCCAGCAGCCAATCGACCGGGACTTCGTACAATGAGCAGTTCTTC. It specifies CASSQSTGTSYNEQFF.

The genes are TRBV6-5 and TRBJ1-5; D not certain. CDR3 size: 15 residues. Trimming shortened V by 5 bases and J by 0 bases, and 11 bases separated the two germline ends. CDR1 is MNHEY, CDR2 SVGAGI, per germline. Here the CDR3 DNA reads TGTGCCAGCAGTATGGAGGGATATAGCAATCAGCCCCAGCATTTT. Translated, it gives CASSMEGYSNQPQHF.

The CDR3 here is CASSQSGKHEQYF. The CDR3 nucleotides read TGCGCCAGCAGCCAATCAGGGAAACACGAGCAGTACTTC. The chain is built from TRBV4-3 and TRBJ2-7; D is perhaps TRBD1 (5 bases). Looked up from germline, CDR1 is LGHNA and CDR2 is YSLEER. Trimming cost V 2 bases and J 5 bases, with 10 bases left between them. The length of the CDR3 is 13 residues.

This chain uses TRBV19 with TRBJ2-1; D gene ambiguous. Trimming removed 11 bases from V and 1 base from J, with 6 bases in between. The CDR3 consists of 11 residues. CDR1 is LNHDA and CDR2 is SQIVND in the germline V gene (reference sequence). This chain's CDR3 is CAAKSYNEQFF. The CDR3 DNA reads as TGTGCCGCTAAATCCTACAATGAGCAGTTCTTC.

V and J are TRBV19 and TRBJ1-1, with 9 bases identical to TRBD1. Germline V CDR1 and CDR2: LNHDA, SQIVND (reference sequence). The length of the CDR3 is 13 residues. J gave up 5 bases and V 5 bases, and 3 bases lay outside the gene matches. The CDR3 protein is CASSWTGETEAFF. The CDR3 bases are TGTGCCAGTAGTTGGACAGGGGAAACTGAAGCTTTCTTT. Full variable domain (remainder filled in from reference TRBV19 and TRBJ1-1): DGGITQSPKYLFRKEGQNVTLSCEQNLNHDAMYWYRQDPGQGLRLIYYSQIVNDFQKGDIAEGYSVSREKKESFPLTVTSAQKNPTAFYLCASSWTGETEAFFGQGTRLTVV.

This clone was observed a single time. The V and J genes are TRBV4-1 and TRBJ1-1, with D maybe TRBD1 (6 bases). This CDR3 spans 16 amino acids. The germline V gene has CDR1 MGHRA and CDR2 YSYEKL. Trimming cost V 4 bases and J 1 base, with 16 bases left between them. This CDR3 reads CASSLSPGQKNTEAFF. CDR3 coding DNA: TGCGCCAGCAGCCTTAGCCCCGGACAGAAGAACACTGAAGCTTTCTTT.

V is TRBV18 and J is TRBJ1-4; D not resolved. V gave up 3 bases and J gave up 6 bases, with 14 bases separating them. The CDR3 length is 15 residues. Germline CDR1 reads KGHSH; CDR2 reads LQKENI. For the CDR3, the DNA is TGTGCCAGCTCACCTATTGGCAGCACAGATGAAAAACTGTTTTTT. Translating gives CASSPIGSTDEKLFF.

The chain links TRBV21-1 to TRBJ1-5; whether TRBD1, the table's D call, matches the DNA was not checked. TRBV21-1 is a recognized pseudogene. The CDR3 contains 16 residues. The CDR3 nucleotides read TGTGCCAGCAGCAAATTTCCCGGTCAGGGGGATCAGCCCCAGCATTTT. Amino acids: CASSKFPGQGDQPQHF.

This clone came up a few times. This rearrangement joins TRBV10-3 to TRBJ1-1, with 9 bases fitting TRBD1. This CDR3 contains 16 residues. Germline loops: CDR1 ENHRY, CDR2 SYGVKD. Unmatched junction bases numbered 10, after V lost 2 bases and J lost 6 bases. The CDR3 is CAISEDRGIAWAEAFF. CDR3 in DNA: TGTGCCATCAGTGAGGACAGGGGGATAGCTTGGGCTGAAGCTTTCTTT.

The rearrangement links TRBV5-6 to TRBJ2-5; TRBD1 is a possible D gene (5 bases). The germline gives CDR1 SGHDT, CDR2 YYEEEE. V was shortened by 0 bases and J by 1 base, with 7 bases between the two germline ends. The CDR3 loop spans 14 amino acids. The CDR3 region has the DNA TGTGCCAGCAGCTTGGGACAGCGCCAAGAGACCCAGTACTTC. Its translation: CASSLGQRQETQYF.